The sequence of this T cell receptor (beta chain) was determined in a study of blood T cell repertoires in COVID-19. Study context: PBMCs, B-cell-depleted T cells, or T cells provided the cDNA or gDNA that made up the material.

V lost 4 bases to trimming and J lost 4 bases, with 14 bases between them. There are 15 residues in the CDR3. Germline V gives CDR1 SGHRS, CDR2 YFSETQ. Authors' methods: Reference gene primer amplification in the assay estimated nucleated cell counts. Profiling relied on immunoSEQ multiplex PCR, and the TCRdb table lists in-frame clones only, not all of them. V, J and clone size were drawn from that table, and D and trimming were deduced from the DNA. The table records over 350,000 clones, about 89% of them present only once. The chain employs TRBV5-1 and TRBJ1-4; D unresolved. The receptor was derived from a woman between 25 and 40 years old with acute or convalescent COVID-19. The sequenced sample was peripheral blood. CDR3 nucleotide sequence: TGCGCCAGCAGCGCGGACTGGGGTGTTAATGAAAAACTGTTTTTT. It codes for CASSADWGVNEKLFF.